The rows below give T cell receptor beta chains drawn from one sample of a study of beta chain features in type 1 diabetes. The repertoire was sequenced with immunoSEQ multiplex PCR; TCRdb's copy has only in-frame clones and lacks some. Of some 150,000 clones detected, 8% to 13% appear once; the ten largest clones hold under 1.5%. The specimen was naive CD4+ T cells from blood. Source of these receptors: a man younger than 35 in good health. The conserved cysteine and the conserved F or W are not part of the CDR3 here. Clone size is stated in some rows and not others, as once, few, many or a class when expanded.

V gene,J gene,clone size,CDR3 protein
TRBV7-3,TRBJ2-1,NA,ASSPGLASYNEQF
TRBV12-1,TRBJ2-5,NA,ASSSSRTSGGVETQY
TRBV19,TRBJ2-7,NA,ASSPDYRSYEQY
TRBV6-5,TRBJ1-2,NA,ASSYSTGQGFGYT
TRBV6-5,TRBJ1-1,few,ASSYSFRGADTEAF
TRBV14,TRBJ2-1,NA,ASSRRSGGYYNEQF
TRBV29-1,TRBJ1-2,NA,SARTGLNYGYT
TRBV6-1,TRBJ1-2,NA,ASTLTGRNYGYT
TRBV2,TRBJ2-7,NA,ASSDRGYEQY
TRBV30,TRBJ2-3,few,AWSIGDTHTDTQY
TRBV4-2,TRBJ2-3,NA,ASSQGLAGGHADTQY
TRBV6-4,TRBJ1-6,few,ASSSDGQNSPLH
TRBV5-4,TRBJ2-1,once,ASSQDIRRSFNEQF
TRBV16,TRBJ2-7,NA,ASSQGGMGTVSYEQY